One sample yielded the 9 T cell receptor beta chains listed below, sequenced in a study of memory CD4+ T cells and cytomegalovirus serostatus. Sequenced by immunoSEQ multiplex PCR; TCRdb stores in-frame clones only, minus some. The data contain about 53,000 clones, 75% to 85% of them singletons. The sort gate was single viable CD3+CD4+CD8-CD45RO+ cells for memory CD4+ T cells. Specimen: memory CD4+ T cells from blood. All receptors come from an adult in good health and CMV-seronegative.

V usage is TRBV11-2 and J usage is TRBJ1-3; D may be TRBD1 (5 bases). CDR1 SGHAT and CDR2 FQNNGV come from the germline V gene. V was cut by 5 bases and J by 3 bases, with 11 bases left in between. The CDR3 contains 14 residues. CDR3 nucleotide sequence: TGTGCCAGCAGCCCATGGGGCGGTGGAAACACCATATATTTT. Its protein product is CASSPWGGGNTIYF.

Here the CDR3 reads CASSSIGTTAEQFF. In DNA form, the CDR3 reads TGTGCCAGCAGCTCCATCGGGACAACTGCTGAGCAGTTCTTC. V and J are TRBV13 and TRBJ2-1, with D maybe TRBD1 (6 bases). The CDR3 is 14 amino acids. The V gene's germline CDR1 is PRHDT and CDR2 FYEKMQ (reference sequence). Trimming removed 4 bases from V and 9 bases from J, with 16 bases in between.

The chain has TRBV27 and TRBJ1-1, with D possibly matching TRBD1 (5 bases). V lost 6 bases to trimming and J lost 7 bases, with 15 bases between them. Germline values: CDR1 MNHEY, CDR2 SMNVEV (reference sequence). CDR3 length equals 13 residues. CDR3 nucleotides: TGTGCCAGCAGACACCGGGACGGAGGTGAAGCTTTCTTT. Protein sequence: CASRHRDGGEAFF.

The chain is built from TRBV7-2 and TRBJ1-2; TRBD1 matches 8 bases. The CDR3 length is 14 residues. Looked up from germline, CDR1 is SGHTA and CDR2 is FQGNSA. With 5 bases clipped from V and 6 bases from J, the junction kept 8 bases outside the gene matches. The CDR3 loop is CASSTAGGRNGYTF. The CDR3 nucleotides are TGTGCCAGCAGCACGGCAGGGGGCCGAAATGGCTACACCTTC.

The CDR3 DNA reads as TGCGCCAGCAGCTTGTGGGGCAACTCCTACGAGCAGTACTTC. Translating it yields CASSLWGNSYEQYF. This sequence joins TRBV5-1 and TRBJ2-7; D is possibly TRBD1 (5 bases). The V gene lost 1 base and the J gene lost 0 bases, with 8 bases spanning the gap. The CDR3 is made up of 14 amino acids. The germline V gene encodes CDR1 SGHRS and CDR2 YFSETQ.

The V gene is TRBV30, the J gene TRBJ1-2, with D unresolved. This CDR3 spans 12 amino acids. The V end was cut by 3 bases, the J end by 7 bases, with 12 bases between. CDR1 GTSNPN and CDR2 SVGIG come from the germline V gene (reference sequence). The CDR3 nucleotides are TGTGCCTGGAGCAAACGGGGTATTGGCTACACCTTC. It codes for CAWSKRGIGYTF.

The chain couples TRBV5-4 to TRBJ2-2; D is perhaps TRBD1 (6 bases). Looked up from germline, CDR1 is SGHNT and CDR2 is YYREEE (reference sequence). The CDR3 covers 14 residues. Trimming pared 4 bases from V and 4 bases from J, leaving 11 bases between. The DNA of the CDR3 is TGTGCCAGCAGCCCAGGGGTAGGCACCGGGGAGCTGTTTTTT. This gives the protein CASSPGVGTGELFF.

The V gene is TRBV14, the J gene TRBJ2-1, with D possibly being TRBD2 (5 bases). Trimming took off 2 bases at V and 5 bases at J, with 16 bases between the two ends. Germline-derived CDR1 and CDR2 are SGHDN and FVKESK. The CDR3 spans 16 residues. The CDR3 protein is CASSQLLDVVNNEQFF. DNA of the CDR3: TGTGCCAGCAGCCAACTACTAGACGTGGTAAACAATGAGCAGTTCTTC.

The J gene is TRBJ2-7, the V gene TRBV9, with D possibly being TRBD2 (6 bases). Trimming stripped 4 bases from V and 3 bases from J, with 17 bases between. This CDR3 has 15 residues. The germline V gene encodes CDR1 SGDLS and CDR2 YYNGEE. The CDR3 is CASSPRDSGRYEQYF. CDR3 coding DNA: TGTGCCAGCAGCCCTCGGGACTCAGGACGCTACGAGCAGTACTTC.